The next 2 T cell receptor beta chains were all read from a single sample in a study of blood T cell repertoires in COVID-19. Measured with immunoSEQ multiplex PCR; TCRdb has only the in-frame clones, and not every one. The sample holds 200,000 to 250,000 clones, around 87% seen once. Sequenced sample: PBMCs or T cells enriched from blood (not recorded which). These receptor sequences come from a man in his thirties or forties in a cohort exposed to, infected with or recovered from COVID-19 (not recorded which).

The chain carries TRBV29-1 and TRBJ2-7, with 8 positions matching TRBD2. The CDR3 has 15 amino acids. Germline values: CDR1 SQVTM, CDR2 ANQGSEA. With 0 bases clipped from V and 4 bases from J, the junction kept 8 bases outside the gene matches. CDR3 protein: CSVEDRAGGSYEQYF. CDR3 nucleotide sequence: TGCAGCGTTGAAGATCGGGCGGGAGGATCATACGAGCAGTACTTC.

The DNA for the CDR3 is TGTGCCAGCAGCCAAGATCATGGCAATGGCAATCAGCCCCAGCATTTT. Its translation: CASSQDHGNGNQPQHF. The chain is built from TRBV4-2 and TRBJ1-5, with unresolved D. V lost 0 bases and J 2 bases, leaving 11 bases between the germline ends. Per the germline V gene, CDR1 is LGHNA and CDR2 is YNFKEQ. This CDR3 is 16 amino acids long.